Described below is a single TCR beta chain sequence and its context. This clone was picked up one time. Its antigen is not yet known. Base qualities were left out, and no much larger clone turns up one base away. The CDR3 measures 14 amino acids from cysteine to phenylalanine. Only CDR3 DNA is held: 42 bases, read in frame from base 1. In the germline V gene (reference sequence), CDR1 corresponds to MNHEY and CDR2 to SMNVEV. The V end gives up 6 bases and the J end 2 bases, leaving 5 bases in the junction not matched to a gene. Using the deep immunoSEQ assay, TCR CDR3 regions were amplified from genomic DNA by multiplex PCR. For each cell subset, the extracted genomic DNA was distributed evenly across all wells of several immunoSEQ 96-well plates, and each plate served as one replicate. For sorted subsets, each replicate PCR was loaded with roughly 190 ng genomic DNA, equivalent to 30,000 to 35,000 T cell genomes. The purified libraries were quantified using a Qubit 3.0 fluorometer, sized with a Bioanalyzer 2100, and then quantified again using the KAPA Library Quantification kit. Every immunoSEQ 96-well plate was sequenced on a separate single-read 150-cycle Illumina NextSeq 550 flow cell. The authors' pipeline ran thus. Because the immunoSEQ output included only junctional sequences and no quality scores, the filtering could not be the same as the filtering used for full-length reads. To assign V/J genes and CDR3, sequences were annotated using PyIR, a Python wrapper for IgBLAST v1.9, with IMGT germline references. Any read was removed if the V/J assignment was weak (E-value above 1e-6), the CDR3 was missing, or the read contained stop codons, out-of-frame junctions, or ambiguous translated residues. V3J clonotypes were defined as sequences sharing the same inferred V gene, J gene, and CDR3 amino acid sequence. The percentage overlap between two repertoires was calculated by dividing the number of shared unique clonotypes by the size of the smaller repertoire. RTK rarefaction, the Chao1 estimator, and Recon v2.1 estimates of unobserved clonotypes were used to assess repertoire richness. Generation probabilities were computed with OLGA for all TCRbeta clonotypes obtained by the gDNA method from a handful of donors. TCRdb limited this immuneACCESS table to in-frame rearrangements with V and J called. A share of clones is missing; checked studies link under half to unresolved V genes, and the rest is unexplained. For V, J and clone size, that table is used; D and trimming come from the DNA. This sample holds about 2.4 million clones; 93% were observed only once. The top ten clonotypes cover roughly 0.36% of the sample.

This sample was taken from a study of shared clonotypes between healthy human individuals (dated by TCRdb to the early 2020s). At the level of the whole study: The cohort included three men and a couple of women between 18 and 49 years of age. For each donor, three plates each were used for CD4 naive and CD4 memory, two plates were used for CD8 naive, and one plate was used for CD8 memory. To estimate repertoire size and how much clonotype sharing occurs between individuals, the study deeply sequenced the blood TCR repertoires of five healthy adults. To increase sequencing depth and limit assay-specific biases, different laboratories used diverse techniques to prepare libraries and sequence TCR repertoires. Per donor, leukapheresis produced somewhere between about 0.94 and 9 billion PBMCs.

Beyond this particular receptor, the publication reports: Clonotypes shared by all four sorted-subset donors showed higher generation probabilities than non-shared clonotypes. Naive subsets generally had larger estimated clonotype richness than memory subsets. Sharing across a handful of donors was observed for approximately 5% of naive CD4, under 4% of naive CD8, over 2% of memory CD4, and around 0.44% of memory CD8 clonotypes. Pairwise subsampling indicated that sequencing depth was expected to affect the degree of clonotype sharing among donors. Incomplete sequencing was indicated by rarefaction of sorted-subset datasets, despite the large sequencing depth. Sampling was restricted to blood, and TCR repertoires in tissue are likely to differ from TCR repertoires in blood. Because the study included a small number of donors, the genetic and exposure-history diversity represented was limited.

The donors were healthy, HIV-negative adults with no recently reported acute infections or vaccinations. All donors were Caucasian adults living in Nashville, Tennessee, USA. CD4+ T cells were enriched by magnetic negative selection, after which naive cells were positively selected on CD45RA and the negative fraction was taken as the memory subset. After blood collection by leukapheresis, PBMCs were isolated using Ficoll-Histopaque density gradient centrifugation and then cryopreserved in the vapor phase of liquid nitrogen. Analytical flow cytometry was used to check the purity and quantity of each magnetically sorted T cell population. Genomic DNA was isolated from every sorted fraction and measured by UV absorbance on a Nanodrop 2000c.

The receptor was derived from a man between 18 and 29 years old in good health. Some clones in this sample may be carry-over from other donors' samples. The rearranged chain carries TRBV27 and TRBJ1-2; the junction holds 8 bases that match TRBD1. Sequencing was carried out using naive CD4+ T cells from PBMCs. The meaning of the sample's cell subset or site label: CD45RA+ positively selected. The CDR3 protein sequence reads: CASRQRTGNYGYTF. The DNA sequence is given as TGTGCCAGCAGACAAAGGACAGGGAACTATGGCTACACCTTC.